This T cell receptor (beta chain) was recorded in a study of cytomegalovirus exposure and HLA in healthy donors listed by TCRdb under 2017. As for the study more broadly: According to an earlier analysis of 450 to 650 of the donors, 150 million to 200 million T cells yielded roughly 100 million unique TCR beta sequences and 276 Gb of sequence data. An early release that covered about 600 HLA-typed donors contained about 300 gigabases of sequencing data and tens of millions of unique TCR sequences. Of the roughly 420 genotyped donors, 65% to 90% were placed in the genetic ancestry cluster associated with self-reported Caucasian donors. The study aimed to test whether signatures of past pathogen exposure could be identified by cataloging public T cell receptors. The T cell repertoires of 666 subjects were profiled by immunosequencing and related to cytomegalovirus serostatus. In addition to the first cohort of several hundred subjects, a separate validation cohort of 130 or so different subjects was used. To predict cytomegalovirus infection status, the study brought together high-throughput TCR immunosequencing, statistical association of individual TCRs with disease status, and machine learning. In a later analysis, previously published TCR beta repertoires from 666 donors were re-analyzed and high-resolution HLA genotyping was added so that TCR occurrence patterns could be studied. The later analysis used no new phenotypic data to find candidate immune exposures, relying instead on TCR beta sequences and their occurrence across donors. In an earlier analysis of around 540 of the donors, high-throughput TCR beta sequencing was used to judge whether each TCR beta V gene segment behaved as functional or pseudogenic. Donor age, sex, ethnicity and CMV serostatus were compiled alongside the repertoire data. A later genetic analysis took genome-wide SNP genotypes for about 55% of the 666 donors and used that subset as a discovery cohort. Every repertoire in the discovery cohort had been generated on one and the same sequencing platform. HLA typing included class I and class II loci at four-digit resolution. The number of typed donors differed by locus: about 629-630 for A, B, C, DRB1 and DQB1; 522 for DQA1; 600 to 610 for DPA1; and around 490 for DPB1. Roughly 5 DR-DQ haplotypes were treated as single units for association and clustering because of strong linkage in the cohort. Among about 400 genotyped donors of the cohort, an average of approximately 220,000 unique TCR beta nucleotide sequences was sequenced per donor, of which 15% to 20% were non-productive. Beyond this particular receptor, the publication reports: The classifier was reported to diagnose cytomegalovirus status with high specificity and sensitivity in both the original cohort and the validation cohort. When HLA alleles, especially DR and DQ, strongly co-occurred, TCR associations were difficult to assign to individual alleles. Linkage disequilibrium might explain the correlated functional status among segregating V segments, but an unknown experimental factor could not be excluded. A later genetic analysis reported fewer N-insertions in productive TCRs among donors in an Asian-associated ancestry cluster than the approximately 670-donor mean. The study listed 164 TCR beta chains as associated with cytomegalovirus. Presence/absence analyses assumed roughly uniform sequencing depth across donors, an assumption that may not hold. Only TCR beta chains were sequenced in this cohort, and the absence of alpha or paired-chain data limited detectable features. According to a later analysis, most CMV-associated TCR beta chains appeared to be HLA-restricted, and the HLA associations seemed to be driven largely by CMV exposure. In an earlier analysis of roughly 500 of the donors, most TCR beta V segments appeared in productive rearrangements about 90% or about 30% of the time, broadly matching IMGT annotations. Most TCR sequences were observed very rarely across donors, whereas some public TCRs were present in many individuals. According to a later analysis, TCR association rates differed among HLA loci, with DRB1 alleles showing the most associated TCRs and HLA-C alleles showing the fewest. A further reported finding was that TCR beta sequences accurately predicted the HLA-A and HLA-B alleles for most subjects in the first cohort. Compared with equally common non-associated chains, HLA-associated TCR beta chains in a later analysis were more clonally expanded and had lower generation probabilities. Some IMGT-functional V segments, including TRBV6-2 and TRBV6-3, could not be distinguished by the 87-base-pair reads and were therefore excluded. Seventeen rarely observed V segments, including chromosome 9 orphons, were excluded from the earlier analysis of approximately 500 of the donors because counts were too low. Because HLA typing was unavailable for some donors at each locus, only the typed subset was used in association tests. Several of the top co-occurrence clusters appeared to be linked to parvovirus B19, influenza, CMV and Epstein-Barr virus, according to a later analysis. The only immune exposure information available for the cohort was CMV serostatus. A later analysis associated 15,000 or so TCR beta sequences with specific HLA alleles at a false discovery rate of 0.05. In a later genetic analysis, a missense DCLRE1C variant was associated with V-gene and J-gene trimming of TCR beta chains, and the association was replicated in an independent cohort. Three of the identified cytomegalovirus-associated TCR beta chains were confirmed in vitro to be specific for cytomegalovirus antigens. It was suggested by the authors that the approach could potentially be generalized to other disease states and immunological phenotypes. The sequencing pipeline was judged likely to have produced a cluster of highly shared sequence variants as a technical artifact.

Library construction relied on the immunoSEQ multiplex PCR assay. For the multiplex PCR, a mixture combining 60 forward primers for TCR Vbeta segments and 13 reverse primers for TCR Jbeta segments was used. The CDR3 region of rearranged TCR beta genes was amplified from genomic DNA with a multiplex PCR assay. The amplified TCR beta libraries were sequenced on the Illumina HiSeq System as 87-base-pair reads. The authors' pipeline ran thus. A later analysis tallied 80 million to 95 million unique TCR beta chains across the 700 or so repertoires, and around 10 million of those chains were shared by two or more donors. To remove PCR and sequencing errors, raw reads were error-corrected and collapsed into unique sequences using a nearest-neighbor algorithm that merged closely related sequences. Alignment of CDR3 sequences to IMGT reference sequences was used to assign V, D and J gene segments. For a sequence to be retained, a match of at least six nucleotides to both a V gene segment and a J gene segment was required. A rearrangement was called productive if the CDR3 had no stop codons and remained in frame with V and J, and every other rearrangement was called non-productive. CDR3 was defined according to IMGT convention as the region running from the second conserved V-encoded cysteine to the conserved J-encoded phenylalanine. The earlier analysis of about 590 of the donors excluded sequences that lacked an unambiguous match to a single V gene segment. In an earlier analysis of 587 of the donors, V segments were called functional above 56.7% productive rearrangements and were called segregating when the between-donor standard deviation exceeded 5%. A statistical classification framework was built to diagnose cytomegalovirus status from the catalog of TCR beta chain sequences. In a later analysis, V and J genes were assigned by comparing TCR nucleotide sequences against IMGT/GENE-DB human TR gene sequences. A later analysis assigned CDR3 sequences and most-parsimonious VDJ recombination scenarios with the TCRdist pipeline. In a later analysis, every TCR beta chain was defined by the combination of its CDR3 amino acid sequence and its V-gene family, and reads without a unique V-gene family were dropped. As a way to deal with suspected cross-contamination and a sequencing artifact, a later analysis dropped more than 500 nucleotide sequences that were highly shared and had low generation probability. A later analysis calculated a clonal expansion index for each public chain from normalized within-repertoire ranks of inferred template counts. In a later analysis, generation probabilities were computed with a VDJ recombination model fitted to out-of-frame rearrangements, and the resulting probabilities were checked against IGoR. A later analysis scored TCR-TCR, TCR-HLA and TCR-CMV co-occurrence with hypergeometric tests, applying a repertoire-size bias correction to TCR pairs. To estimate false discovery rates, a later analysis permuted the HLA or CMV assignments 20 times. In a later analysis, co-occurring TCRs were grouped using DBSCAN, and TCRdist sequence similarity was added for clustering within HLA-allele-positive subsets. Repertoires with fewer than 30,000 or more than 120,000 public chains, plus five repertoires with anomalous nucleotide sharing, were excluded from co-occurrence clustering. TCRdb carries this immuneACCESS record with in-frame sequences only. Its versions omit some clonotypes, under half of them owing to an unresolved V gene in the studies checked, with the rest unexplained. That table gives V, J and clone size, and the DNA gave D and trimming. Counted in this sample were fewer than 200,000 clones; more than 65% of them appeared once. Jointly, the top ten make up around 1.5% of the sample.

The germline V gene yields SGDLS for CDR1 and YYNGEE for CDR2. CDR3 length: 16 amino acids, cysteine to phenylalanine. CDR3 DNA only is kept here, 48 bases in frame from base 1. V sheds 0 bases and J sheds 0 bases, leaving 10 bases between their ends. The cohort comprised some 700 healthy bone marrow donors. Cohort members were all nominally healthy when sampled, although unrecorded immune exposures were likely present. The donor was CMV seronegative and was included in the group of under 450 seronegative cohort members. A peripheral blood sample was collected from each donor, and TCR beta sequencing was performed on peripheral blood mononuclear cells. The Qiagen DNeasy Blood Extraction Kit was used to extract genomic DNA from the blood cell samples. Points on this clone: Its antigen is not yet known. The input lacks base qualities; no much larger clone sits a single base away.

The receptor comes from a male donor in good health and CMV-seronegative. The chain is made from TRBV9 and TRBJ2-1, with TRBD1 as a weak D call on 5 bases. Input material: PBMCs. CDR3 region: CASSVGPGISYNEQFF. The DNA is as follows: TGTGCCAGCAGCGTAGGTCCAGGGATCTCCTACAATGAGCAGTTCTTC.